The sequence of this T cell receptor beta chain was determined in a study of T cells in localized non-small cell lung cancer. General study points: Adjacent lung held a median 57 of the top 100 tumor clones. The study linked higher blood T cell density to longer overall survival. Uninvolved adjacent lung had the highest recorded T cell clonality, with tumor below it. Sequencing was restricted to one tumor region; therefore, heterogeneity remains possible.

To note about this clone: As yet, its antigen is unknown.

The protocol was immunoSEQ multiplex PCR, while the TCRdb copy is restricted to in-frame clones and leaves out a portion. The data contain 7,000 to 7,500 clones, about 21% of them singletons. CDR3 length: 15 amino acids. The J segment lost 9 bases and the V segment lost 0 bases, leaving 7 bases of the junction unmatched. Germline V gives CDR1 SGDLS, CDR2 YYNGEE. The gene calls are TRBV9 and TRBJ2-1; 9 nucleotides match TRBD2. This sample comprised lung tumor tissue, obtained before any cancer treatment. The TCR was taken from a man aged 40 to 69 with stage III squamous cell lung carcinoma. CDR3 in amino acids: CASSVGREGRFEQFF. In DNA, the CDR3 is TGTGCCAGCAGCGTAGGGCGGGAGGGCCGATTTGAGCAGTTCTTC.